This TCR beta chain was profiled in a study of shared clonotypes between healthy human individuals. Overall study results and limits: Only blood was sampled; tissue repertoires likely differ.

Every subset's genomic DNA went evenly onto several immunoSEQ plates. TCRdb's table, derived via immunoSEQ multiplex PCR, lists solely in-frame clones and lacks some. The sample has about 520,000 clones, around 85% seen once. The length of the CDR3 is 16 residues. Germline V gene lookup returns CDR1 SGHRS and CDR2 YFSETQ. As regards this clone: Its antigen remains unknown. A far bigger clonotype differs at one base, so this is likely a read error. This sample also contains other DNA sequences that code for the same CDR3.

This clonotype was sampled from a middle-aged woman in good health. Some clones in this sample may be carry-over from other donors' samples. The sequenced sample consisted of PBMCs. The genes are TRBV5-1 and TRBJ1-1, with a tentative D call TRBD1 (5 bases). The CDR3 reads CASSLVLGEKNTEAFF. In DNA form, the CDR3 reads TGCGCCAGTAGCTTGGTTTTGGGGGAGAAGAACACTGAAGCTTTCTTT.